This is a list of T cell receptor beta chains from one sample in a study of blood T cell repertoires in COVID-19. Sequencing was performed with immunoSEQ multiplex PCR; in TCRdb, only in-frame clones are kept and a portion is missing. The table records 150,000 to 200,000 clones, 80% to 90% of them present only once. Sample: PBMCs or T cells enriched from blood (not recorded which). The receptor source for this set is a woman aged 18-29 years who had recovered from COVID-19. Each CDR3 is given with its conserved first and last residue. The order of the fields is D gene, J gene, clone size, V gene, CDR3 protein, CDR3 DNA. A D gene is named only where the DNA matches it firmly. The size entry is marked missing in some rows and otherwise reads once, few, many or a size class.

>-|TRBJ1-4|-|TRBV29-1
CSAGGTTNEKLFF
TGCAGCGCCGGAGGTACAACTAATGAAAAACTGTTTTTT
>TRBD2|TRBJ2-3|once|TRBV19
CASSRLAGVSTDTQYF
TGTGCCAGTAGTAGACTAGCTGGTGTATCGACAGATACGCAGTATTTT
>TRBD1|TRBJ1-6|-|TRBV27
CASTYRTGETYNSPLHF
TGTGCCAGCACCTACCGGACAGGGGAAACCTATAATTCACCCCTCCACTTT
>-|TRBJ1-5|few|TRBV6-2/TRBV6-3
CASSPAGAYSNQPQHF
TGTGCCAGCAGCCCTGCAGGGGCCTATAGCAATCAGCCCCAGCATTTT
>-|TRBJ1-4|-|TRBV14
CASSQVGKRGEKLFF
TGTGCCAGCAGCCAAGTGGGGAAGCGGGGCGAAAAACTGTTTTTT
>-|TRBJ2-5|-|TRBV6-1
CASSEAKLRSQYF
TGTGCCAGCAGTGAAGCGAAATTACGGTCCCAGTACTTC
>-|TRBJ1-2|once|TRBV28
CASSTISGYYGYTF
TGTGCCAGCAGTACGATATCAGGGTACTATGGCTACACCTTC
>TRBD1|TRBJ2-1|-|TRBV27
CASSVDRGGNEQFF
TGTGCCAGCAGTGTGGACAGGGGCGGCAATGAGCAGTTCTTC
>-|TRBJ2-1|-|TRBV7-9
CASSLRGYNEQFF
TGTGCCAGCAGCTTACGAGGGTACAATGAGCAGTTCTTC
>-|TRBJ2-1|-|TRBV28
CASRHTLPPPRSGNEQFF
TGTGCCAGCAGGCATACTCTCCCCCCGCCGCGGTCGGGGAATGAGCAGTTCTTC
>TRBD1|TRBJ1-5|-|TRBV5-6
CASSQSTGVRQPQHF
TGTGCCAGCAGCCAGTCGACAGGGGTACGGCAGCCCCAGCATTTT
>-|TRBJ2-7|-|TRBV29-1
CSAREIGSEQYF
TGCAGCGCGAGAGAGATCGGTAGCGAGCAGTACTTC
>-|TRBJ2-7|-|TRBV27
CASSLFQTPVDRGYEQYF
TGTGCCAGCAGTTTATTTCAAACCCCCGTGGACAGAGGCTACGAGCAGTACTTC
>-|TRBJ2-2|-|TRBV14
CASSQLRNTGELFF
TGTGCCAGCAGCCAACTGAGGAACACCGGGGAGCTGTTTTTT
>-|TRBJ2-5|-|TRBV4-1
CASSQNPTGRQETQYF
TGCGCCAGCAGCCAGAACCCTACAGGACGGCAAGAGACCCAGTACTTC
>TRBD1|TRBJ1-2|many|TRBV15
CATSSQDRSTYGYTF
TGTGCCACCAGCAGCCAGGACAGGAGCACCTATGGCTACACCTTC
>TRBD2|TRBJ2-1|once|TRBV5-4
CASSLAGGNEQFF
TGTGCCAGCAGCTTGGCCGGGGGGAATGAGCAGTTCTTC
>-|TRBJ2-7|-|TRBV20-1
CSAETDYEQYF
TGCAGTGCTGAAACTGATTACGAGCAGTACTTC
>-|TRBJ2-7|-|TRBV20-1
CSAPLSYEQYF
TGCAGTGCTCCCCTGTCCTACGAGCAGTACTTC
>-|TRBJ1-1|-|TRBV10-3
CAISGLDSNTEAFF
TGTGCCATCAGTGGTTTGGACAGTAATACTGAAGCTTTCTTT
>TRBD1|TRBJ1-3|-|TRBV9
CASSRSGTGGSGNTIYF
TGTGCCAGCAGTCGTTCCGGGACAGGGGGCTCTGGAAACACCATATATTTT
>TRBD2|TRBJ2-1|-|TRBV20-1
CSASISGMVNEQFF
TGCAGTGCTAGTATTAGCGGGATGGTAAATGAGCAGTTCTTC
>-|TRBJ2-1|-|TRBV27
CASSLGSSADEQFF
TGTGCCAGCAGTTTGGGTTCTAGCGCGGATGAGCAGTTCTTC
>TRBD2|TRBJ2-7|-|TRBV27
CASGYSGRGYEQYF
TGTGCCAGCGGGTATAGCGGGAGAGGCTACGAGCAGTACTTC
>-|TRBJ2-5|-|TRBV24-1
CATSAALAGTQYF
TGTGCCACCAGTGCGGCCCTCGCGGGGACCCAGTACTTC
>-|TRBJ1-1|-|TRBV27
CASSLSGGQALWNTEAFF
TGTGCCAGCAGTTTATCGGGGGGGCAGGCGCTTTGGAACACTGAAGCTTTCTTT
>-|TRBJ2-1|-|TRBV7-2
CASSFLRGNEQFF
TGTGCCAGCAGCTTCCTCAGGGGTAATGAGCAGTTCTTC